Listed below are T cell receptor beta chains from one sample, sequenced in a study of T cells in Graves' hyperthyroidism and ophthalmopathy. Each CDR3 protein is one row after TCRdb ran MiXCR on the multiplex PCR reads. The sample holds about 530,000 distinct CDR3 sequences, 15% to 20% seen once. The sequenced material came from blood. The source is a woman aged 18-30 years with Graves' ophthalmopathy. The CDR3 runs from the conserved cysteine through the conserved F or W. The order of the fields is J gene, D gene, clone size, V gene, CDR3 protein, CDR3 DNA. The D gene is left open where the match is weak. The listing skips clone size in some rows; elsewhere it reads once, few, many or a size class.

>TRBJ2-7|TRBD1|many|TRBV28
CASEPTGGWDEQYF
TGTGCCAGCGAACCGACAGGGGGCTGGGACGAGCAGTACTTC
>TRBJ2-3|TRBD1|many|TRBV6-2/TRBV6-3
CASSYFRDRGTDTQYF
TGTGCCAGCAGTTACTTCCGGGACAGGGGGACAGATACGCAGTATTTT
>TRBJ2-1|.|few|TRBV4-3
CASSSDYFSYNEQFF
TGCGCCAGCAGCTCGGACTATTTCTCCTACAATGAGCAGTTCTTC
>TRBJ2-5|TRBD2|few|TRBV4-1
CASSQAGTSPETQYF
TGCGCCAGCAGCCAAGCCGGGACTAGCCCTGAGACCCAGTACTTC
>TRBJ2-7|TRBD2|.|TRBV28
CASSSPGTSGKNYEQYF
TGTGCCAGCAGTTCCCCCGGGACTAGCGGGAAGAACTACGAGCAGTACTTC
>TRBJ1-1|.|.|TRBV20-1
CSARDFRMELNTEAFF
TGCAGTGCTAGAGATTTTAGGATGGAACTGAACACTGAAGCTTTCTTT
>TRBJ2-7|TRBD1|.|TRBV29-1
CSVEGEGQGSLQQYF
TGCAGCGTTGAAGGGGAGGGACAGGGGTCTTTGCAGCAGTACTTC
>TRBJ2-3|TRBD2|many|TRBV27
CASSLGASGRAADTQYF
TGTGCCAGCAGTTTAGGGGCTAGCGGGAGGGCTGCAGATACGCAGTATTTT
>TRBJ2-2|TRBD2|many|TRBV3-1
CASSLGLAPTGELFF
TGTGCCAGCAGCCTTGGACTAGCTCCCACCGGGGAGCTGTTTTTT
>TRBJ2-7|.|.|TRBV6-1
CASSFVGSEQYF
TGTGCCAGCAGCTTCGTGGGGAGCGAGCAGTACTTC
>TRBJ2-3|.|many|TRBV6-1
CASSSQDTGTDTQYF
TGTGCCAGCAGTTCCCAAGACACGGGCACAGATACGCAGTATTTT
>TRBJ2-5|.|.|TRBV30
CAWGGTAQETQYF
TGTGCCTGGGGGGGAACTGCCCAAGAGACCCAGTACTTC
>TRBJ2-7|.|many|TRBV27
CASSLGYYDSSYEQYF
TGTGCCAGCAGTTTAGGATACTACGACAGCTCCTACGAGCAGTACTTC
>TRBJ2-3|.|many|TRBV6-1
CASSEDYSDTDTQYF
TGTGCCAGCAGTGAAGACTATTCGGACACAGATACGCAGTATTTT
>TRBJ1-6|TRBD1|.|TRBV27
CASSLGQGPNSPLHF
TGTGCCAGCAGTTTGGGACAGGGGCCTAATTCACCCCTCCACTTT
>TRBJ2-7|.|many|TRBV5-1
CASSFTSTGNEQYF
TGCGCCAGCAGCTTTACATCGACAGGTAACGAGCAGTACTTC
>TRBJ2-3|.|.|TRBV7-9
CASSLLSVQRLPTSDTQYF
TGTGCCAGCAGCTTACTCTCGGTGCAGCGTCTCCCGACTTCAGATACGCAGTATTTT
>TRBJ2-5|TRBD1|many|TRBV12-3/TRBV12-4
CASSRGQQETQYF
TGTGCCAGCAGTCGGGGACAGCAAGAGACCCAGTACTTC
>TRBJ2-3|TRBD1|.|TRBV10-3
CAIKGGQGRTDTQYF
TGTGCCATCAAGGGGGGACAGGGACGCACAGATACGCAGTATTTT
>TRBJ2-1|.|.|TRBV6-2/TRBV6-3
CASSLGEKPNEQFF
TGTGCCAGCAGTTTGGGGGAGAAACCTAATGAGCAGTTCTTC
>TRBJ2-3|.|many|TRBV28
CASSFDGNTQYF
TGTGCCAGCAGTTTTGATGGTAATACGCAGTATTTT
>TRBJ1-1|.|many|TRBV20-1
CSAEVGTEAFF
TGCAGTGCAGAGGTGGGCACTGAAGCTTTCTTT
>TRBJ2-7|.|many|TRBV13
CASSSGVSYGVQYF
TGTGCCAGCAGCTCGGGAGTTTCCTACGGGGTGCAGTACTTC
>TRBJ2-6|TRBD1|few|TRBV28
CASRPKTGTGANVLTF
TGTGCCAGCAGACCAAAGACAGGGACTGGGGCCAACGTCCTGACTTTC
>TRBJ2-7|TRBD2|.|TRBV30
CAWSTSGMYEQYF
TGTGCCTGGAGTACTAGCGGGATGTACGAGCAGTACTTC
>TRBJ2-1|TRBD1|.|TRBV5-1
CASSLAGAGGFNEQFF
TGCGCCAGCAGCTTGGCCGGGGCAGGGGGCTTCAATGAGCAGTTCTTC
>TRBJ1-5|.|few|TRBV19
CASSIGSSSYQPQHF
TGTGCCAGTAGTATAGGCAGTAGTTCGTATCAGCCCCAGCATTTT
>TRBJ2-3|.|few|TRBV7-3
CASSPHPTDTQYF
TGTGCCAGCAGCCCCCACCCCACAGATACGCAGTATTTT
>TRBJ2-1|TRBD2|few|TRBV12-3/TRBV12-4
CASSSSGGASNEQFF
TGTGCCAGCAGCAGTAGCGGGGGGGCATCCAATGAGCAGTTCTTC
>TRBJ1-1|.|.|TRBV4-3
CASSQDRGGSTEAFF
TGCGCCAGCAGCCAAGATCGAGGCGGCAGCACTGAAGCTTTCTTT
>TRBJ2-1|TRBD2|many|TRBV27
CASSLRTTSGAYNEQFF
TGTGCCAGCAGTTTACGGACGACTAGCGGAGCCTACAATGAGCAGTTCTTC
>TRBJ1-1|.|many|TRBV28
CASSGGLYTEAFF
TGTGCCAGCAGTGGGGGATTATACACTGAAGCTTTCTTT
>TRBJ1-1|.|few|TRBV25-1
CASSSIQSGTEAFF
TGTGCCAGCAGTTCCATTCAGTCGGGGACTGAAGCTTTCTTT
>TRBJ1-2|.|many|TRBV6-1
CASTEANRNGYTF
TGTGCCAGCACCGAGGCCAATCGGAATGGCTACACCTTC
>TRBJ2-7|.|few|TRBV11-3
CASSLYGDGVYEQYF
TGTGCCAGCAGCTTATACGGGGATGGGGTCTACGAGCAGTACTTC
>TRBJ2-4|TRBD2|.|TRBV4-3
CASSQDLGLGKNIQYF
TGCGCCAGCAGCCAAGATCTGGGACTAGGGAAAAACATTCAGTACTTC
>TRBJ2-4|TRBD2|few|TRBV30
CAWSVLTRERAKNIQYF
TGTGCCTGGAGTGTACTTACGCGGGAGCGGGCCAAAAACATTCAGTACTTC
>TRBJ2-2|.|many|TRBV2
CASSDLIGSGSGELFF
TGTGCCAGCAGTGATTTGATAGGGTCGGGTTCCGGGGAGCTGTTTTTT